A single T cell receptor (beta chain) is shown here with its context. Its antigen remains unidentified. TCRdb keeps only in-frame clones here, not all; method: immunoSEQ multiplex PCR. Among some 140,000 clones listed, less than 90% were seen once. V dropped 6 bases and J dropped 14; count of bases not matched to a gene: 9. The V gene's germline CDR1 is ENHRY and CDR2 SYGVKD. The CDR3 has 13 residues. This entry is derived from a study of T cell responses to AZD1222 COVID-19 vaccine. For the study at large: Investigators merged groups given second doses at roughly 4 or roughly 12 weeks. General observations from the study: The donor cohort was predominantly white British with a female majority, and clonal diversity may have been underestimated.

The J gene is TRBJ1-6, the V gene TRBV10-3; TRBD1 agrees at 8 bases. The sequence came from an adult in good health. Sequenced material: peripheral blood, taken on day 0 of AZD1222 vaccination. For the CDR3, the DNA is TGTGCCATCAGCGGACAGGGATCTGAATCCCTCCACTTT. Encoded protein: CAISGQGSESLHF.